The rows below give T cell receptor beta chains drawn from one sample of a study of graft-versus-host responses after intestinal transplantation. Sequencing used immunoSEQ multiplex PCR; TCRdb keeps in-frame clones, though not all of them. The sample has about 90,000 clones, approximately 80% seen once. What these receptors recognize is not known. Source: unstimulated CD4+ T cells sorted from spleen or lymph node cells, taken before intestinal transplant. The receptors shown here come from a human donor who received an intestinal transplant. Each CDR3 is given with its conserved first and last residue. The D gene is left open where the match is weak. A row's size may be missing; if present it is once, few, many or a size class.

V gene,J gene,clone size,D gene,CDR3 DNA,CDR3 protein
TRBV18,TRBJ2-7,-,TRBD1,TGTGCCAGCTCACAGGGGGCAGCCACCTACGAGCAGTACTTC,CASSQGAATYEQYF
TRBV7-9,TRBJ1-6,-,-,TGTGCCAGCAGTCTCCCCGGGTCACCCCTCCACTTT,CASSLPGSPLHF
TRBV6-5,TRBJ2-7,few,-,TGTGCCAGCAGTTCAGGGCCTATCTACGAGCAGTACTTC,CASSSGPIYEQYF
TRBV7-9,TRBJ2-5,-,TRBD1,TGTGCCAGCAGACAGGGGAAGGCAGGCAGGGTAGAGACCCAGTACTTC,CASRQGKAGRVETQYF
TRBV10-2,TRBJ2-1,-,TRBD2,TGCGCCAGCGGTGGACGGGCTAGCGGGAGCGTCGATGAGCAGTTCTTC,CASGGRASGSVDEQFF
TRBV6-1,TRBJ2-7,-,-,TGTGCCAGCAGTGACGTCACAGGGCTCTACGAGCAGTACTTC,CASSDVTGLYEQYF
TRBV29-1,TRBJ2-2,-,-,TGCAGCGTTGACAGGGCGAACACCGGGGAGCTGTTTTTT,CSVDRANTGELFF
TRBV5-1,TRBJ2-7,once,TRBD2,TGCGCCAGCAGCTTGGAGGGACTAGCGGCTAGGGAGCAGTACTTC,CASSLEGLAAREQYF
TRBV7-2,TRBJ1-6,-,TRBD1,TGTGCCAGCAGCGTGGGGGACAGTTATTCACCCCTCCACTTT,CASSVGDSYSPLHF
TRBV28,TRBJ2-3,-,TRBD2,TGTGCCAGCAGGCCAGCGGGGGGGGGAGATACGCAGTATTTT,CASRPAGGGDTQYF
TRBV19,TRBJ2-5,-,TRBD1,TGTGCCAGCAAACAGGGGGCGGGAGAAGAGACCCAGTACTTC,CASKQGAGEETQYF
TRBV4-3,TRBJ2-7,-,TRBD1,TGCGCCAGCAGCCCGGGACAGGGTCGGGACGAGCAGTACTTC,CASSPGQGRDEQYF
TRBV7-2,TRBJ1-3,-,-,TGTGCCTGCACAGGGTTCTCTGGAAACACCATATATTTT,CACTGFSGNTIYF
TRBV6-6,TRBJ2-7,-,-,TGTGCCAGCACCCTGAGAGGGAGTAGGTACGAGCAGTACTTC,CASTLRGSRYEQYF
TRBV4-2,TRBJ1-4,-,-,TGTGCCAGCAGCCAACTCCGCGGGGGCCTAACGAATGAAAAACTGTTTTTT,CASSQLRGGLTNEKLFF
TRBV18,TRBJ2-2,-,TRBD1,TGTGCCAGCTCTTCCCAAGGTGGGACAGCGAACACCGGGGAGCTGTTTTTT,CASSSQGGTANTGELFF
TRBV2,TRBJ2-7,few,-,TGTGCCAGCAGGGTGGGCACCTACGAGCAGTACTTC,CASRVGTYEQYF
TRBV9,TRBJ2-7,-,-,TGTGCCAGCAGCGTAGAACGGGACACTTACGAGCAGTACTTC,CASSVERDTYEQYF
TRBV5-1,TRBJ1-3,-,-,TGCGCCAGCAGCTCAAATACAGGGTTTTCTGGAAACACCATATATTTT,CASSSNTGFSGNTIYF
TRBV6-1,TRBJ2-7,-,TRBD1,TGTGCCGGCAGTCTGGGACAGGACTACGAGCAGTACTTC,CAGSLGQDYEQYF
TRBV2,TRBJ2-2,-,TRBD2,TGTGCCAGCAGTGACCGGGGGGGCCCCGGGGAGCTGTTTTTT,CASSDRGGPGELFF
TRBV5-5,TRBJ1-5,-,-,TGTGCCAGCAGCTTGACAGGTAATCAGCCCCAGCATTTT,CASSLTGNQPQHF
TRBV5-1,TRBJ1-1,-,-,TGCGCCAGCAGCTTGGCACAGACGAACACTGAAGCTTTCTTT,CASSLAQTNTEAFF
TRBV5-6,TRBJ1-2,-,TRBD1,TGTGCCAGCAGCCTTATAGACAGGGGGTTAGCTAACTATGGCTACACCTTC,CASSLIDRGLANYGYTF
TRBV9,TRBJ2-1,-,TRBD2,TGTGCCAGCAGCCCAAGGACTAGCGGGAGTCTCACCTACAATGAGCAGTTCTTC,CASSPRTSGSLTYNEQFF
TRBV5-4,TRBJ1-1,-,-,TGTGCCAGCAGCTTGGGTCAGGCTGAAGCTTTCTTT,CASSLGQAEAFF
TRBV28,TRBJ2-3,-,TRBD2,TGTGCCAGCAGTTTAACCGGGGGGGCCCCAGATACGCAGTATTTT,CASSLTGGAPDTQYF
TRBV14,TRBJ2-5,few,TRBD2,TGTGCCAGCAGACCCGCGACTAGCGGGGTGGAGGCCCAGTACTTC,CASRPATSGVEAQYF
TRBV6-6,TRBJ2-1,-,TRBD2,TGTGCCAGCAGTTACACTAGCGGGAGAGCTGAGCAGTTCTTC,CASSYTSGRAEQFF
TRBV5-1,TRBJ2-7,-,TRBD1,TGCGCCAGCAGATCGGGACAGGAATCCTACGAGCAGTACTTC,CASRSGQESYEQYF
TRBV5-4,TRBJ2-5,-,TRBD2,TGTGCCTCCGGCGGGGGGCAAGAGACCCAGTACTTC,CASGGGQETQYF
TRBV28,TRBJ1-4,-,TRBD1,TGTGCCAGCAGTCCCACAGGGGGCACTAATGAAAAACTGTTTTTT,CASSPTGGTNEKLFF
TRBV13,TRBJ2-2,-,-,TGTGCCAGCAGCTTAGGGGCACAGAACACCGGGGAGCTGTTTTTT,CASSLGAQNTGELFF
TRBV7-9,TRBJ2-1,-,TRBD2,TGTGCCAGCAGCCTAGCGGGAGCGGAGGATGAGCAGTTCTTC,CASSLAGAEDEQFF
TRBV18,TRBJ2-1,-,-,TGTGCCAGCTCACCCAATAGGGGCAATGAGCAGTTCTTC,CASSPNRGNEQFF
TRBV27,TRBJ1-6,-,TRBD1,TGTGCCAGCAGTTTATCGACAGGGCGGTTTCAAAGATCACCCCTCCACTTT,CASSLSTGRFQRSPLHF
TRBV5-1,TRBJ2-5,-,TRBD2,TGCGCCAGCAGCTCCCTAGCGGGAGGGGGAGAGACCCAGTACTTC,CASSSLAGGGETQYF
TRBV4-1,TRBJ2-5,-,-,TGCGCCAGCAGCCAAGAAGGAGTCCTTCAAGAGACCCAGTACTTC,CASSQEGVLQETQYF
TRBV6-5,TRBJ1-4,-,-,TGTGCCAGCCGGGGGGTGGGTGAAAAACTGTTTTTT,CASRGVGEKLFF
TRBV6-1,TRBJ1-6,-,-,TGTGCCAGCAGGGGGCGGAATTCACCCCTCCACTTT,CASRGRNSPLHF
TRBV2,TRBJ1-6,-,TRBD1,TGTGCCACCCAATCGGGACAGGGGGCCCCCCTCCACTTT,CATQSGQGAPLHF
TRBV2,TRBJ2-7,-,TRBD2,TGTGCCAGCAGTGGACCGGGACTAGCAATCTACGAGCAGTACTTC,CASSGPGLAIYEQYF
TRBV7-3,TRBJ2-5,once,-,TGTGCCAGCAGCCGACAGGTCCAAGAGACCCAGTACTTC,CASSRQVQETQYF
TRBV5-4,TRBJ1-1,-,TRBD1,TGTGCCAGCAGCTCCCCGGGACAGAGGAACACTGAAGCTTTCTTT,CASSSPGQRNTEAFF
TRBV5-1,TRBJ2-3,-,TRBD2,TGCGCCAGCAGCCCCCTAGCGGGTAACACAGATACGCAGTATTTT,CASSPLAGNTDTQYF
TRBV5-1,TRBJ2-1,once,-,TGCGCCAGCAGCTTGCCACAGGGAACCTTTGATGAGCAGTTCTTC,CASSLPQGTFDEQFF
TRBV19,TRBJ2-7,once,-,TGTGCCAGTACCGATGGAGGGCGGGATAGTGGGACCTACGAGCAGTACTTC,CASTDGGRDSGTYEQYF
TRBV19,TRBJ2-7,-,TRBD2,TGTGCCAGTAGTACCCTAGCGGGAACCTACGAGCAGTACTTC,CASSTLAGTYEQYF
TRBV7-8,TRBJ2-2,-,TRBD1,TGTGCCAGCAGCTGGGGACAGGGGGCATCTGGGGAGCTGTTTTTT,CASSWGQGASGELFF
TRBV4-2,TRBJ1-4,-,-,TGTGCCAGCAGCCAAGTCGCGGAAAAACTGTTTTTT,CASSQVAEKLFF